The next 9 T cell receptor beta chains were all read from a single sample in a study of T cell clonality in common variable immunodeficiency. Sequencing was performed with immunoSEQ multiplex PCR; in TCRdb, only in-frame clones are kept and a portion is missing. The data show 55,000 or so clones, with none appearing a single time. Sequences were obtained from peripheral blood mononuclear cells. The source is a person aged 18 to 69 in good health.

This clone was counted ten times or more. CDR3 loop: CASSPTGFYGTDTQYF. The DNA read from the CDR3 is TGTGCCAGCAGCCCTACCGGGTTCTATGGCACAGATACG. This chain uses TRBV28 with TRBJ2-3, with D uncertain. The CDR3 end lies 3 residues beyond the end of the read and is filled in from the germline J gene. Germline V gene sequence: CDR1 MDHEN, CDR2 SYDVKM. V lost 6 bases, J lost 1 base, and 17 bases lay in between. The CDR3 spans 16 residues.

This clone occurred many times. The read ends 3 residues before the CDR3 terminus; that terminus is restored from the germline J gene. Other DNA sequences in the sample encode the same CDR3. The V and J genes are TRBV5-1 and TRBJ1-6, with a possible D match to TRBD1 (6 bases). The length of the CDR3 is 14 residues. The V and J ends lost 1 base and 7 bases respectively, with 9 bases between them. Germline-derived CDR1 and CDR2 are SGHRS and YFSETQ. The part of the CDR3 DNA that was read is TGCGCCAGCAGCTTGTACAGGGACAATTCACCC. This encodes CASSLYRDNSP. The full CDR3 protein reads CASSLYRDNSPLHF.

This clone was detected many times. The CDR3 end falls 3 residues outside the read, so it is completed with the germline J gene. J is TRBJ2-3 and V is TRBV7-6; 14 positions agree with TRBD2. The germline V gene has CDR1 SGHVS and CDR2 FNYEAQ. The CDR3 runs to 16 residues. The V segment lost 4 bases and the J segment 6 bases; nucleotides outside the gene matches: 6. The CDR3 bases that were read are TGTGCCAGCAGCTCGAGACTAGCGGGGGGGCGTGATACG. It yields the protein CASSSRLAGGRDT. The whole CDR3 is CASSSRLAGGRDTQYF.

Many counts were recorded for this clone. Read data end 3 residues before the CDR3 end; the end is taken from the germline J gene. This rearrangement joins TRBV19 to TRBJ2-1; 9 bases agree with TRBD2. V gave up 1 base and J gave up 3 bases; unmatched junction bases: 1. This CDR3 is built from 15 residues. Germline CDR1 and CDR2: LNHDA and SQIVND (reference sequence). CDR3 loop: CASSIVAGDYNEQFF. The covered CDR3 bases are TGTGCCAGTAGTATAGTAGCGGGAGACTACAATGAG. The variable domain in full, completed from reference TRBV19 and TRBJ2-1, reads DGGITQSPKYLFRKEGQNVTLSCEQNLNHDAMYWYRQDPGQGLRLIYYSQIVNDFQKGDIAEGYSVSREKKESFPLTVTSAQKNPTAFYLCASSIVAGDYNEQFFGPGTRLTVL.

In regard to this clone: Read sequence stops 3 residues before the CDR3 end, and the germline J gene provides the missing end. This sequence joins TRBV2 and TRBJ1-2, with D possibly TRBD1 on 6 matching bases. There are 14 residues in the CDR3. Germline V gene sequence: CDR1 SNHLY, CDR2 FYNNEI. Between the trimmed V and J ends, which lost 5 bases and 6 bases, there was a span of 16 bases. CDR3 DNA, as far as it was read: TGTGCCAGCAGTCCAGGGGCTATAGACCATGGC. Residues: CASSPGAIDHG. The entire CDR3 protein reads CASSPGAIDHGYTF. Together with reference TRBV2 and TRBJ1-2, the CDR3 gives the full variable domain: EPEVTQTPSHQVTQMGQEVILRCVPISNHLYFYWYRQILGQKVEFLVSFYNNEISEKSEIFDDQFSVERPDGSNFTLKIRSTKLEDSAMYFCASSPGAIDHGYTFGSGTRLTVV.

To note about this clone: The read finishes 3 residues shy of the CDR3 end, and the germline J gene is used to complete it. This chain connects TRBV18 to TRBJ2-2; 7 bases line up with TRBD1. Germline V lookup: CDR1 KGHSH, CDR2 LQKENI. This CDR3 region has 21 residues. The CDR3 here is CASSLDEWVLGGVYSNEKLFF. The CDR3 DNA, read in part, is TGTGCCAGCTCATTGGATGAATGGGTTTTAGGGGGCGTATATTCTAATGAAAAG.

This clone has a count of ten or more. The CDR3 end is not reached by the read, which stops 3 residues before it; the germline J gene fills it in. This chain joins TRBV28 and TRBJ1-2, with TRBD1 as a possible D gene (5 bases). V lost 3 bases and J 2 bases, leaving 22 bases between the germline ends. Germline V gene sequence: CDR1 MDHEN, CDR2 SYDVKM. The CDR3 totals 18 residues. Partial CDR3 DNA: TGTGCCAGCAGTTTTAGGCAGGGCTCGGCTCGGCTAAACTATGGC. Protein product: CASSFRQGSARLNYG. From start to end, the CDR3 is CASSFRQGSARLNYGYTF.

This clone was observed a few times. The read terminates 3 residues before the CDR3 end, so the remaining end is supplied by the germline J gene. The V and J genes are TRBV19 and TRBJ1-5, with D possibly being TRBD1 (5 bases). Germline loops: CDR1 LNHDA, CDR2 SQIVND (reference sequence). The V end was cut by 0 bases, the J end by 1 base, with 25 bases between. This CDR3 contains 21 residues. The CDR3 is CASSIDPLPSWGGRSNQPQHF. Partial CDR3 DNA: TGTGCCAGTAGTATAGATCCCTTACCTTCCTGGGGGGGTAGAAGCAATCAGCCC.

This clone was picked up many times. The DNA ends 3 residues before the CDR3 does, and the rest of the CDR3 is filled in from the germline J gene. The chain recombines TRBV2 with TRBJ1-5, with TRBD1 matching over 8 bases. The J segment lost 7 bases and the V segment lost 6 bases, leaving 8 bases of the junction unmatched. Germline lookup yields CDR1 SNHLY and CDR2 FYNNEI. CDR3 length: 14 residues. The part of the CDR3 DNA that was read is TGTGCCAGCAGCATCGGACAGGGCGCCCAGCCC. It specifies CASSIGQGAQP. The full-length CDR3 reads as CASSIGQGAQPQHF.